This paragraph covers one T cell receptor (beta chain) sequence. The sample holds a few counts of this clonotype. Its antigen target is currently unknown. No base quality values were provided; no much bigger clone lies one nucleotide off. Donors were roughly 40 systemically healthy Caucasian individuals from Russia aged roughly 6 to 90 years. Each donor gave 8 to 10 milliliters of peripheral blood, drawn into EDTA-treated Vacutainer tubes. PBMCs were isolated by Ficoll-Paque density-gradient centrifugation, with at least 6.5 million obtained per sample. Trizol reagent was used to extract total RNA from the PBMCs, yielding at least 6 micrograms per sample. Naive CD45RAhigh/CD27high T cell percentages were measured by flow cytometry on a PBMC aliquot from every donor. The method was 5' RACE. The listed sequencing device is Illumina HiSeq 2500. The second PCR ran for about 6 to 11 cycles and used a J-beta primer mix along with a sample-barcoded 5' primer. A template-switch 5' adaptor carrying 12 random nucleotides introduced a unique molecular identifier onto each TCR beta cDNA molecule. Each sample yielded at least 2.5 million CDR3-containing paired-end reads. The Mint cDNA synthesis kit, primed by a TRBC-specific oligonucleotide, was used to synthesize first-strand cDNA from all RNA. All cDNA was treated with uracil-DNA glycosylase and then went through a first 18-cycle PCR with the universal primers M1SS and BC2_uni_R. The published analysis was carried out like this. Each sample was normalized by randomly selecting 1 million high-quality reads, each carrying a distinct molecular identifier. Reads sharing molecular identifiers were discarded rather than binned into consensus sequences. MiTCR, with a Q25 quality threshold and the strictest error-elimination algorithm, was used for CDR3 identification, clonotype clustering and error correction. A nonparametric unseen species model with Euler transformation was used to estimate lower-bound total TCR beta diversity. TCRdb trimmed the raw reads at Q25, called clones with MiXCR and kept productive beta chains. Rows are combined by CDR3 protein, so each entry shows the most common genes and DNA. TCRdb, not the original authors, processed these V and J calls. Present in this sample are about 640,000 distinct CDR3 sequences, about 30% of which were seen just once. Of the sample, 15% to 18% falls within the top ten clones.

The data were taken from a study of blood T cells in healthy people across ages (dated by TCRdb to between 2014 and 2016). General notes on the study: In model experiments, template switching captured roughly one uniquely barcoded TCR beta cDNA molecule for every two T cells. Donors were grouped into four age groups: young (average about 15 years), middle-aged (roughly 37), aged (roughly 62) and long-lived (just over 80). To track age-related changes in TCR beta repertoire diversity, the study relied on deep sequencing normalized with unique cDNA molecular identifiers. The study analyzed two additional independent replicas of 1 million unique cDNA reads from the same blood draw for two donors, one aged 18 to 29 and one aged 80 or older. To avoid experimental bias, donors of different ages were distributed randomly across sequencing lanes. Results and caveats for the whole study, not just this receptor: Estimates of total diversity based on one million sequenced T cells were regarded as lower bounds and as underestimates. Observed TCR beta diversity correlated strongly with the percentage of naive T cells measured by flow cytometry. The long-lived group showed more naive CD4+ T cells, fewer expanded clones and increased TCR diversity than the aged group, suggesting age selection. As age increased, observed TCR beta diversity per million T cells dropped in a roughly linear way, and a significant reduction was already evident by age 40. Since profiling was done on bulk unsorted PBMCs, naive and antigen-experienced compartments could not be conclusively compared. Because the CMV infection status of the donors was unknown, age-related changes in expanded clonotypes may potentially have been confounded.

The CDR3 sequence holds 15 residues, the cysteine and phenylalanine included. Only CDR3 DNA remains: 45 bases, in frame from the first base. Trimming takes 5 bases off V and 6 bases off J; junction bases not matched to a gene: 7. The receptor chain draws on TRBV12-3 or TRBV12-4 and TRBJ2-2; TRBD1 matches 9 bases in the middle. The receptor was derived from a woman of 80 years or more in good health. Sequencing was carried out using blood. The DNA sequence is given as TGTGCCAGCAGTACGACAGGGGGTTCGCCCGGGGAGCTGTTTTTT. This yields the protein CASSTTGGSPGELFF.